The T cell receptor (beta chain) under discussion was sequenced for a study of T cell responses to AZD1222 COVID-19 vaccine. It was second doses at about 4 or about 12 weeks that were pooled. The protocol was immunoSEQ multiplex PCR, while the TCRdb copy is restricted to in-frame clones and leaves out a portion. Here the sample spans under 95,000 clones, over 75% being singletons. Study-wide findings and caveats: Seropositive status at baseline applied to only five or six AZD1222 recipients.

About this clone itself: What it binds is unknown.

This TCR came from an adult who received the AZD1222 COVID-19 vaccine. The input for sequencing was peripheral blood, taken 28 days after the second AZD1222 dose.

The CDR3: CASSFFRTDTQYF. DNA of the CDR3: TGTGCCAGCAGCTTCTTCAGGACAGATACGCAGTATTTT. This chain uses TRBV11-3 with TRBJ2-3; D is ambiguous. CDR1 is SGHNT, CDR2 YENEEA, per germline. The CDR3 length is 13 residues. Trimming removed 3 bases from V and 3 bases from J, with 7 bases in between. Supplemented by reference TRBV11-3 and TRBJ2-3, the full variable domain reads EAGVVQSPRYKIIEKKQPVAFWCNPISGHNTLYWYLQNLGQGPELLIRYENEEAVDDSQLPKDRFSAERLKGVDSTLKIQPAELGDSAVYLCASSFFRTDTQYFGPGTRLTVL.